This TCR beta chain emerged from a study of Graves' ophthalmopathy and Graves' hyperthyroidism. From RNA, the CDR3 regions of TCR beta chains were amplified and sequenced. RT-PCR with HTBI primers came first, then second-round multiplex PCR. TCRdb reprocessed the multiplex PCR reads with MiXCR, giving one entry per CDR3 protein. This sample carries 560,000 or so distinct CDR3 sequences, under 45% of them seen once, and the ten largest clones take about 4.1%. Germline V gene lookup returns CDR1 SGHTA and CDR2 FQGNSA. The CDR3 sequence is 13 residues long. The receptor's source is an adult man with Graves' hyperthyroidism. J is TRBJ2-7 and V is TRBV7-2; the match to TRBD2 covers 7 bases. Judging by the DNA end, TRBJ2-1 fits better; the J call may be wrong. The specimen was peripheral blood or thyroid tissue (not recorded which). CDR3 sequence: CASSLRREDEQFF. CDR3 DNA: TGTGCCAGCAGCTTGCGACGGGAGGACGAGCAGTTCTTC.